This passage covers 25 T cell receptor beta chains from one sample sequenced in a study of blood T cell repertoires in COVID-19. Sequencing used immunoSEQ multiplex PCR; TCRdb keeps in-frame clones, though not all of them. The sample includes roughly 170,000 clones, 86% of them seen just once. The sample consisted of peripheral blood. The source of these receptors is a man in his 70s with active or convalescent COVID-19.

V is TRBV5-1 and J is TRBJ2-7, with 7 positions matching TRBD1. Germline assignment: CDR1 SGHRS and CDR2 YFSETQ. The V segment lost 2 bases and the J segment 2 bases; nucleotides outside the gene matches: 10. The CDR3 consists of 16 residues. The CDR3 nucleotides are TGCGCCAGCAGCTTAGAGAAAGGGACAGCGACCTACGAGCAGTACTTC. It codes for CASSLEKGTATYEQYF.

The chain joins TRBV28 to TRBJ1-4; weak D call: TRBD1 (6 bases). V dropped 1 base and J dropped 5 bases, with 8 bases sitting between them. CDR3 length equals 14 residues. The germline CDR1 and CDR2 sequences are MDHEN and SYDVKM. CDR3 in amino acids: CASSLLQGNEKLFF. The CDR3 nucleotides read TGTGCCAGCAGTTTATTGCAGGGGAATGAAAAACTGTTTTTT.

The V gene is TRBV18, the J gene TRBJ2-7; 7 nucleotides match TRBD2. This CDR3 contains 14 residues. The germline V gene encodes CDR1 KGHSH and CDR2 LQKENI. Losses at the gene ends were 0 bases for V and 6 bases for J; bases not matched to a gene: 5. CDR3 loop: CASSPPGGMGEQYF. In DNA form, the CDR3 reads TGTGCCAGCTCACCACCGGGGGGGATGGGCGAGCAGTACTTC.

This chain connects TRBV11-2 to TRBJ2-3; a weak D match, TRBD2 (6 bases). The V end was cut by 3 bases, the J end by 3 bases, with 19 bases between. Germline loops: CDR1 SGHAT, CDR2 FQNNGV. CDR3 size: 17 residues. The CDR3 sequence is CASSFFGGGEGTDTQYF. In DNA, the CDR3 is TGTGCCAGCAGCTTCTTCGGCGGCGGGGAAGGGACAGATACGCAGTATTTT.

CDR3: CAIRGHSNTEAFF. Here the CDR3 DNA reads TGTGCCATCAGGGGACATTCGAACACTGAAGCTTTCTTT. The chain is built from TRBV10-3 and TRBJ1-1; maybe TRBD1 (6 bases). The length of the CDR3 is 13 residues. V was shortened by 6 bases and J by 1 base, with 9 bases between the two germline ends. Germline lookup yields CDR1 ENHRY and CDR2 SYGVKD.

V is TRBV27 and J is TRBJ1-2, with D tentatively TRBD1 (5 bases). The CDR3 extends over 16 amino acids. Trimming removed 7 bases from V and 4 bases from J, with 22 bases in between. In germline, CDR1 is MNHEY, CDR2 SMNVEV (reference sequence). Here the CDR3 reads CASTPSRADSFYGYTF. The CDR3 bases are TGTGCCAGCACCCCCAGCCGCGCCGACAGCTTCTATGGCTACACCTTC.

This chain links TRBV10-3 with TRBJ2-1; 13 nucleotides align to TRBD2. V lost 0 bases and J lost 7; bases outside the gene matches: 0. Germline-derived CDR1 and CDR2 are ENHRY and SYGVKD. This CDR3 region has 15 residues. The CDR3 nucleotides are TGTGCCATCAGTGAGTCGACTAGCGGGAGGAATGAGCAGTTCTTC. This encodes CAISESTSGRNEQFF.

V and J are TRBV24-1 and TRBJ2-1; D not certain. V was pared by 6 bases and J by 7 bases, with 9 bases between. The CDR3 is 12 amino acids. Germline values: CDR1 KGHDR, CDR2 SFDVKD. Written as DNA, the CDR3 is TGTGCCACCAGTACTCCGGAGAATGAGCAGTTCTTC. This codes for CATSTPENEQFF.

The rearrangement links TRBV7-6 to TRBJ2-3; TRBD1 agrees at 8 bases. The CDR3 spans 16 residues. The V gene end was trimmed by 5 bases and the J gene end by 0 bases; junction bases not matched to a gene: 7. Germline lookup yields CDR1 SGHVS and CDR2 FNYEAQ. The CDR3 nucleotides read TGTGCCAGCAGCCTACTGGACAGGGCTAGCACAGATACGCAGTATTTT. Residues: CASSLLDRASTDTQYF.

This chain connects TRBV28 to TRBJ2-7; 8 bases map to TRBD1. CDR3 size: 14 residues. V lost 6 bases, J lost 0 bases, and 4 bases stayed unmatched. Per germline, CDR1 MDHEN and CDR2 SYDVKM. The CDR3 nucleotides read TGTGCCAGCAGCCGGACAGGGTCCTCCTACGAGCAGTACTTC. This translates into CASSRTGSSYEQYF.

This clone showed up just once. The V gene is TRBV6-2 or TRBV6-3, the J gene TRBJ2-5, with 16 positions matching TRBD2. This CDR3 is built from 18 residues. The V segment lost 5 bases and the J segment 4 bases; nucleotides outside the gene matches: 10. CDR1 and CDR2 (germline): MNHEY, SVGEGT. CDR3 sequence (DNA): TGTGCCAGCAGTCCCCCGGGACTAGCGGGAGGGCCTCCAGAGACCCAGTACTTC. It codes for CASSPPGLAGGPPETQYF.

The chain combines TRBV19 with TRBJ2-5; TRBD2 is a possible D gene (5 bases). This CDR3 has 16 amino acids. V was trimmed by 5 bases and J by 2 bases, leaving 18 bases between them. Germline V gene lookup returns CDR1 LNHDA and CDR2 SQIVND (reference sequence). CDR3 nucleotide sequence: TGTGCCAGTAGTCTCACAGCGGTGGCGGTACAAGAGACCCAGTACTTC. Its translation: CASSLTAVAVQETQYF. Full variable domain (outside the CDR3, taken from reference TRBV19 and TRBJ2-5): DGGITQSPKYLFRKEGQNVTLSCEQNLNHDAMYWYRQDPGQGLRLIYYSQIVNDFQKGDIAEGYSVSREKKESFPLTVTSAQKNPTAFYLCASSLTAVAVQETQYFGPGTRLLVL.

V gene TRBV2 combines with J gene TRBJ2-5, with unresolved D. This CDR3 contains 14 residues. Trimming removed 1 base from V and 1 base from J, with 7 bases in between. Germline CDR1 SNHLY, CDR2 FYNNEI. This chain's CDR3 is CASSEGWAQETQYF. The CDR3 DNA reads TGTGCCAGCAGTGAAGGCTGGGCCCAAGAGACCCAGTACTTC.

The V call is TRBV18, the J call TRBJ2-7, with a possible D match to TRBD2 (6 bases). The CDR3 covers 12 residues. CDR1 is KGHSH and CDR2 is LQKENI in the germline V gene. Between the trimmed V and J ends, which lost 8 bases and 2 bases, there was a span of 10 bases. CDR3 bases: TGTGCCAGCCGAGGAGGGACCTACGAGCAGTACTTC. Amino acid sequence: CASRGGTYEQYF.

The V call is TRBV29-1, the J call TRBJ2-1, with 7 nucleotides matching TRBD1. Germline CDR1 reads SQVTM; CDR2 reads ANQGSEA. The V segment lost 4 bases and the J segment 4 bases; nucleotides outside the gene matches: 13. The CDR3 is 16 amino acids. The CDR3 DNA reads TGCAGCGTTGTTCAGGGGGAGCGGTTGGCTTACAATGAGCAGTTCTTC. This encodes CSVVQGERLAYNEQFF.

The genes are TRBV6-1 and TRBJ1-5; possibly TRBD1 for D (5 bases). CDR1 and CDR2 from the germline V gene are MNHNS and SASEGT. This CDR3 has 15 residues. The V and J ends lost 2 bases and 6 bases respectively, with 14 bases between them. CDR3 amino acids: CASSEIGWGGQPQHF. CDR3 nucleotide sequence: TGTGCCAGCAGTGAAATTGGGTGGGGGGGTCAGCCCCAGCATTTT.

This clone was seen a few times. The V and J genes are TRBV27 and TRBJ1-3; 7 bases line up with TRBD1. The trim removed 2 bases at V and 4 bases at J, leaving 11 bases unmatched. Germline V gene lookup returns CDR1 MNHEY and CDR2 SMNVEV (reference sequence). The length of the CDR3 is 17 residues. The CDR3 reads CASSLRGGAQEGNTIYF. CDR3 DNA sequence: TGTGCCAGCAGTTTAAGAGGGGGCGCGCAAGAAGGAAACACCATATATTTT.

The V and J genes are TRBV7-9 and TRBJ1-5; D might be TRBD1 (6 bases). Deletions cut 1 base from V and 4 bases from J, with 11 bases between. Germline-derived CDR1 and CDR2 are SEHNR and FQNEAQ (reference sequence). The CDR3 consists of 15 residues. The CDR3 is CASSLGDIRNQPQHF. Here the CDR3 DNA reads TGTGCCAGCAGCTTAGGGGACATTAGAAATCAGCCCCAGCATTTT.

This clone was found a few times. The CDR3 region has the DNA TGCGCCAGCAGGCGGACTAGCGAAAGCTCCTACGAGCAGTACTTC. The encoded protein is CASRRTSESSYEQYF. This sequence joins TRBV5-1 and TRBJ2-7, with 9 bases aligning to TRBD2. The V gene's germline CDR1 is SGHRS and CDR2 YFSETQ. The CDR3 has 15 residues. V lost 5 bases and J lost 0; bases outside the gene matches: 6.

This clone was detected only once. This sequence joins TRBV28 and TRBJ1-5, with D perhaps matching TRBD1 (5 bases). The CDR3 totals 12 residues. V was cut by 5 bases and J by 4 bases, with 6 bases left in between. CDR1 is MDHEN, CDR2 SYDVKM, per germline. The CDR3 DNA follows: TGTGCCAGCAGTGCAGGGAATCAGCCCCAGCATTTT. This encodes CASSAGNQPQHF.

The chain recombines TRBV5-8 with TRBJ1-6; D uncertain. Deletions cut 3 bases from V and 9 bases from J, with 10 bases between. Germline CDR1 SGHTS, CDR2 YDEGEE. The CDR3 covers 13 residues. In nucleotides, the CDR3 is TGTGCCAGCAGCTCGGACTGGGGTTCACCCCTCCACTTT. It specifies CASSSDWGSPLHF.

This sequence joins TRBV18 and TRBJ2-3; the match to TRBD2 covers 11 bases. There are 16 residues in the CDR3. V shed 2 bases and J 6 bases; nucleotides not matched to a gene: 7. The germline CDR1 and CDR2 sequences are KGHSH and LQKENI. The CDR3 DNA follows: TGTGCCAGCTCACCAACCACTAGCGGGGGTCAGGATACGCAGTATTTT. It codes for CASSPTTSGGQDTQYF.

The V gene is TRBV19, the J gene TRBJ1-1, with TRBD1 matching 9 bases. This CDR3 comprises 17 residues. Germline lookup yields CDR1 LNHDA and CDR2 SQIVND (reference sequence). Losses at the gene ends were 4 bases for V and 7 bases for J; bases not matched to a gene: 16. The CDR3, as DNA: TGTGCCAGTAGTAACCGGGGGACAGGGAGTATAAGAAATGAAGCTTTCTTT. It specifies CASSNRGTGSIRNEAFF. The whole variable domain, remainder taken from reference TRBV19 and TRBJ1-1, is DGGITQSPKYLFRKEGQNVTLSCEQNLNHDAMYWYRQDPGQGLRLIYYSQIVNDFQKGDIAEGYSVSREKKESFPLTVTSAQKNPTAFYLCASSNRGTGSIRNEAFFGQGTRLTVV.

DNA of the CDR3: TGTGCCAGCAGTTTAGTGCAGGGTAGCAATCAGCCCCAGCATTTT. Translating it yields CASSLVQGSNQPQHF. The chain uses TRBV28 and TRBJ1-5, with D perhaps matching TRBD1 (5 bases). Germline lookup yields CDR1 MDHEN and CDR2 SYDVKM. There are 15 residues in the CDR3. The V and J ends lost 2 bases and 0 bases respectively, with 8 bases between them.

The CDR3 region is CASSSQRYEQYF. The CDR3 DNA reads TGTGCCAGCAGTTCGCAGCGGTACGAGCAGTACTTC. The chain joins TRBV27 to TRBJ2-7, with a weak D call TRBD2 (5 bases). The V gene's germline CDR1 is MNHEY and CDR2 SMNVEV (reference sequence). Trimming took off 4 bases at V and 4 bases at J, with 8 bases between the two ends. The CDR3 is 12 amino acids.